The 21 T cell receptor beta chains in this list originate from one sample, sequenced in a study of shared clonotypes between healthy human individuals. TCRdb's table, derived via immunoSEQ multiplex PCR, lists solely in-frame clones and lacks some. The repertoire holds approximately 2,000,000 clones, less than 95% seen once, with approximately 0.41% in the top ten. The sequenced sample was naive CD4+ T cells from PBMCs. As for subset: CD45RA+ positively selected. The receptors here all came from a man between 18 and 29 years old in good health. Some clones in this sample may be carry-over from other donors' samples.

The genes are TRBV5-5 and TRBJ1-1, with 8 bases matching TRBD1. V was pared by 4 bases and J by 2 bases, with 7 bases of the junction left unmatched. Germline lookup yields CDR1 SGHKS and CDR2 YYEKEE (reference sequence). There are 15 residues in the CDR3. The CDR3 is CASSKQGGYNTEAFF. DNA of the CDR3: TGTGCCAGCAGCAAACAGGGGGGTTATAACACTGAAGCTTTCTTT.

A remark on this clone: At the DNA level, this CDR3 is encoded by other sequences in the same sample as well. The chain joins TRBV6-1 to TRBJ2-7, with D tentatively TRBD2 (5 bases). Germline V gene lookup returns CDR1 MNHNS and CDR2 SASEGT. CDR3 length: 11 amino acids. Trimming cost V 6 bases and J 4 bases, with 7 bases left between them. The DNA of the CDR3 is TGTGCCAGCAGGTCGGGGTACGAGCAGTACTTC. Translated: CASRSGYEQYF.

This chain connects TRBV5-4 to TRBJ2-7; 10 bases align to TRBD2. This CDR3 has 16 amino acids. From germline, CDR1 is SGHNT and CDR2 YYREEE (reference sequence). V shed 0 bases, J shed 3 bases, and the junction held 6 bases outside the gene matches. CDR3 in DNA: TGTGCCAGCAGCTTGGGCAGCGGGAGGGCCGACTACGAGCAGTACTTC. Encoded protein: CASSLGSGRADYEQYF.

The chain employs TRBV7-9 and TRBJ2-5; 13 bases fit TRBD2. V was pared by 6 bases and J by 4 bases, with 11 bases of the junction left unmatched. Germline V gene lookup returns CDR1 SEHNR and CDR2 FQNEAQ (reference sequence). The length of the CDR3 is 17 residues. The DNA for the CDR3 is TGTGCCAGCAGACAAAAAAGACTAGCGGGAGGTGGAGAGACCCAGTACTTC. It encodes CASRQKRLAGGGETQYF.

The J gene is TRBJ1-5, the V gene TRBV23-1; 8 nucleotides line up with TRBD1. TRBV23-1 is given ORF status, its function remaining uncertain. V dropped 4 bases and J dropped 3; count of bases not matched to a gene: 14. This CDR3 is built from 18 residues. In DNA, the CDR3 is TGCGCCAGCAGTCCTACCCTACAGGGGGAGATATACAATCAGCCCCAGCATTTT. This gives the protein CASSPTLQGEIYNQPQHF.

The genes are TRBV18 and TRBJ2-6; D gene ambiguous. The V gene lost 2 bases and the J gene lost 0 bases, with 14 bases spanning the gap. Looked up from germline, CDR1 is KGHSH and CDR2 is LQKENI. The CDR3 is 18 residues long. CDR3 sequence reads: CASSPTGRTSSGANVLTF. CDR3 sequence (DNA): TGTGCCAGCTCACCAACTGGGCGGACCTCCTCTGGGGCCAACGTCCTGACTTTC.

This rearrangement joins TRBV5-1 to TRBJ1-1; 7 positions match TRBD1. The CDR3 sequence is 16 residues long. CDR1 SGHRS and CDR2 YFSETQ come from the germline V gene. The V gene end was trimmed by 0 bases and the J gene end by 2 bases; junction bases not matched to a gene: 7. DNA of the CDR3: TGCGCCAGCAGCTTGGGGCAGGGGGTGGGAAACACTGAAGCTTTCTTT. Its translation: CASSLGQGVGNTEAFF.

Turning to this clone: The sample contains more than one DNA sequence encoding this CDR3. The V and J genes are TRBV4-3 and TRBJ1-2, with unresolved D. Trimming took off 0 bases at V and 2 bases at J, with 4 bases between the two ends. The CDR3 runs to 13 residues. Looked up from germline, CDR1 is LGHNA and CDR2 is YSLEER. CDR3 coding DNA: TGCGCCAGCAGCCAAGACAGGAACTATGGCTACACCTTC. It yields the protein CASSQDRNYGYTF.

The rearrangement uses TRBV29-1 and TRBJ2-7, with D possibly TRBD1 on 5 matching bases. V was trimmed by 3 bases and J by 0 bases, leaving 9 bases between them. The CDR3 runs 13 residues. The V gene's germline CDR1 is SQVTM and CDR2 ANQGSEA. The CDR3 DNA follows: TGCAGCGTTGAGGGGCTTAGCTCCTACGAGCAGTACTTC. This codes for CSVEGLSSYEQYF.

This rearrangement joins TRBV30 to TRBJ2-7; D is unclear. Germline loops: CDR1 GTSNPN, CDR2 SVGIG (reference sequence). The length of the CDR3 is 12 residues. Trimming shortened V by 2 bases and J by 3 bases, and 8 bases separated the two germline ends. In nucleotides, the CDR3 is TGTGCCTGGAGTCCCCCCTTCTACGAGCAGTACTTC. Encoded protein: CAWSPPFYEQYF. Full variable domain (rest looked up from reference TRBV30 and TRBJ2-7): SQTIHQWPATLVQPVGSPLSLECTVEGTSNPNLYWYRQAAGRGLQLLFYSVGIGQISSEVPQNLSASRPQDRQFILSSKKLLLSDSGFYLCAWSPPFYEQYFGPGTRLTVT.

Turning to this clone: This same CDR3 is encoded by further DNA sequences in the sample. V usage is TRBV9 and J usage is TRBJ2-7; D not resolved. V gave up 0 bases and J gave up 3 bases, with 10 bases separating them. The CDR3 has 14 residues. Germline CDR1 and CDR2: SGDLS and YYNGEE. The CDR3 here is CASSVGTASYEQYF. The CDR3 DNA reads as TGTGCCAGCAGCGTAGGCACGGCAAGCTACGAGCAGTACTTC.

In DNA, the CDR3 is TGTGCCAGCACCACCCGACAGGCTTACGAGCAGTACTTC. Translated, it gives CASTTRQAYEQYF. V usage is TRBV6-1 and J usage is TRBJ2-7; possibly TRBD1 for D (6 bases). Trimming pared 7 bases from V and 4 bases from J, leaving 14 bases between. Germline V lookup: CDR1 MNHNS, CDR2 SASEGT. This CDR3 comprises 13 residues.

To note about this clone: Additional DNA sequences in this sample encode the identical CDR3. The chain couples TRBV18 to TRBJ1-1; D unclear. This CDR3 comprises 13 residues. Germline V lookup: CDR1 KGHSH, CDR2 LQKENI. V lost 3 bases and J 3 bases, leaving 8 bases between the germline ends. CDR3 amino acids: CASSPAEDTEAFF. The CDR3 DNA reads TGTGCCAGCTCACCCGCAGAGGACACTGAAGCTTTCTTT. Looking up the rest from reference TRBV18 and TRBJ1-1 gives the full variable domain: NAGVMQNPRHLVRRRGQEARLRCSPMKGHSHVYWYRQLPEEGLKFMVYLQKENIIDESGMPKERFSAEFPKEGPSILRIQQVVRGDSAAYFCASSPAEDTEAFFGQGTRLTVV.

CDR3 nucleotide sequence: TGTGCCTGGAGCGCCCCCAGCCATGGGCTTGATACGCAGTATTTT. This translates into CAWSAPSHGLDTQYF. J is TRBJ2-3 and V is TRBV30; the D is unclear. This CDR3 comprises 15 residues. The germline gives CDR1 GTSNPN, CDR2 SVGIG (reference sequence). Trimming shortened V by 3 bases and J by 6 bases, and 19 bases separated the two germline ends.

This chain connects TRBV28 to TRBJ1-2; no definite D call. The V and J ends lost 2 bases and 8 bases respectively, with 12 bases between them. The germline CDR1 and CDR2 sequences are MDHEN and SYDVKM. The CDR3 extends over 13 amino acids. Here the CDR3 reads CASSLNPDLGYTF. The DNA of the CDR3 is TGTGCCAGCAGTTTAAACCCCGACTTGGGCTACACCTTC.

The J gene is TRBJ2-2, the V gene TRBV28, with D perhaps matching TRBD2 (6 bases). The CDR3 totals 15 residues. V gave up 5 bases and J gave up 5 bases, with 15 bases separating them. Germline CDR1 is MDHEN and CDR2 is SYDVKM. The CDR3 loop is CASSLGGSMTGELFF. The CDR3 bases are TGTGCCAGCAGTCTTGGAGGGAGTATGACCGGGGAGCTGTTTTTT.

The rearrangement links TRBV5-4 to TRBJ1-4; perhaps TRBD1 as D (6 bases). Germline loops: CDR1 SGHNT, CDR2 YYREEE (reference sequence). This CDR3 spans 14 amino acids. V was cut by 4 bases and J by 8 bases, with 15 bases left in between. The CDR3 sequence: CASSRGGAPEKLFF. Written as DNA, the CDR3 is TGTGCCAGCAGCCGGGGGGGGGCGCCCGAAAAACTGTTTTTT.

The CDR3 region has the DNA TGTGCCAGCAGTTCTCGTTGGGGGGCGAACACCGGGGAGCTGTTTTTT. It specifies CASSSRWGANTGELFF. The rearrangement joins TRBV28 to TRBJ2-2; D perhaps matches TRBD2 (6 bases). Germline V lookup: CDR1 MDHEN, CDR2 SYDVKM. This CDR3 is 16 amino acids long. V lost 4 bases, J lost 0 bases, and 12 bases lay in between.

The genes are TRBV4-1 and TRBJ1-1, with D perhaps TRBD1 (6 bases). Trimming cost V 2 bases and J 2 bases, with 15 bases left between them. The CDR3 consists of 16 residues. Germline V gives CDR1 MGHRA, CDR2 YSYEKL. The CDR3 spells CASSQTRTRGNTEAFF. As DNA, the CDR3 is TGCGCCAGCAGCCAAACCCGGACCAGGGGTAACACTGAAGCTTTCTTT.

This rearrangement joins TRBV14 to TRBJ1-1; TRBD1 agrees at 8 bases. The CDR3 has 16 amino acids. V lost 3 bases, J lost 0 bases, and 6 bases stayed unmatched. The germline V gene encodes CDR1 SGHDN and CDR2 FVKESK. The CDR3 bases are TGTGCCAGCAGCCAGGAGGACAGGGTGGTGAACACTGAAGCTTTCTTT. This codes for CASSQEDRVVNTEAFF.

The CDR3 sequence is CSVEGRTGKTNYGYTF. The CDR3 DNA follows: TGCAGCGTTGAAGGTCGTACAGGTAAGACTAACTATGGCTACACCTTC. The chain carries TRBV29-1 and TRBJ1-2; a possible D gene is TRBD1 (5 bases). V was clipped by 1 base and J by 0 bases, with 15 bases between them. CDR1 SQVTM and CDR2 ANQGSEA come from the germline V gene. CDR3 length: 16 amino acids.